This record looks at one TCR beta chain sequence and its context. In germline, CDR1 is GTSNPN, CDR2 SVGIG (reference sequence). This CDR3 comprises 11 residues. The V end was cut by 8 bases, the J end by 5 bases, with 10 bases between. Per the original data handling: Reference gene primer amplification gave estimated nucleated cell counts. The repertoire was sequenced with immunoSEQ multiplex PCR; TCRdb's copy has only in-frame clones and lacks some. V and J calls plus clone size are reproduced from that table; the DNA served to infer D and trimming. The repertoire holds about 220,000 clones, 70% to 90% seen once, with 2.9% in the top ten. The data derive from a study of blood T cell repertoires in COVID-19. Study-level background: The United States, Italy and Spain were the sources of the acute and convalescent COVID-19 samples. Sample material is recorded as cDNA or gDNA derived from T cells, B-cell-depleted T cells, or PBMCs.

The V call is TRBV30, the J call TRBJ1-5; weak D call: TRBD1 (6 bases). This TCR was sampled from a man between 45 and 60 years old who had recovered from COVID-19. Input material: peripheral blood. The DNA for the CDR3 is TGTGCCGCGGGGGGGCATCAGCCCCAGCATTTT. This translates into CAAGGHQPQHF.